This paragraph reports one T cell receptor beta chain. The antigen is undetermined. The data were taken from a study of T-cell reconstitution after alpha-beta-depleted transplantation in children. The authors prepared the TCRbeta library with unique molecular identifiers. MiXCR, run by TCRdb on the PCR reads, gives a single entry per CDR3 protein. Here the sample spans around 580,000 distinct CDR3 sequences, around 27% being singletons. Overall study results and limits: For some patients, TCRbeta diversity was high at day 60 because of recipient T cells and thymic progenitors that survived. Reportedly, only several hundred clones from non-depleted graft cells drove alpha-beta T-cell counts at about two months.

The germline V and J ends were trimmed by 4 bases and 0 bases, with 13 bases remaining between them. The V gene's germline CDR1 is SGHVS and CDR2 FQNEAQ. This CDR3 contains 16 residues. The sequence derives from a boy under two years old with Wiskott-Aldrich syndrome, due to receive a stem cell transplant. The sequencing used PBMCs, collected before TCRalphabeta/CD19-depleted stem cell transplant. V and J are TRBV7-8 and TRBJ1-3, with no clear D. CDR3 nucleotides: TGTGCCAGCAGCTCGGGGATCTGGGGCTCTGGAAACACCATATATTTT. It translates to CASSSGIWGSGNTIYF.